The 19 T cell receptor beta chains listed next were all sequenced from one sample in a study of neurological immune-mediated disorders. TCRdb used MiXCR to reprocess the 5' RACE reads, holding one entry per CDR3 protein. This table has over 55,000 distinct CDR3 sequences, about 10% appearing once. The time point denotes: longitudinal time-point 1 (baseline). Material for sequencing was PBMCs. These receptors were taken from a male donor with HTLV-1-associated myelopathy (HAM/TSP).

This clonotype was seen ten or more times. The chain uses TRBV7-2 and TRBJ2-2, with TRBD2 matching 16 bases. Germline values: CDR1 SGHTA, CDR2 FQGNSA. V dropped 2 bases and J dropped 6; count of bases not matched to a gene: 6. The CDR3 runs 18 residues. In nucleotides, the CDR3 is TGTGCCAGCAGCTTATTAGGGACTAGCGGGGGGGCCGCCGGGGAGCTGTTTTTT. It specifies CASSLLGTSGGAAGELFF.

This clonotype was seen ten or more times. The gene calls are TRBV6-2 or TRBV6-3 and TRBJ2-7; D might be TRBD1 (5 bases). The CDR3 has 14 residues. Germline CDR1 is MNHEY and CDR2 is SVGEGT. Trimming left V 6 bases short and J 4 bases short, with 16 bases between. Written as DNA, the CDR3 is TGTGCCAGCAGCTATAGGGGCACCGGATACGAGCAGTACTTC. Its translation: CASSYRGTGYEQYF.

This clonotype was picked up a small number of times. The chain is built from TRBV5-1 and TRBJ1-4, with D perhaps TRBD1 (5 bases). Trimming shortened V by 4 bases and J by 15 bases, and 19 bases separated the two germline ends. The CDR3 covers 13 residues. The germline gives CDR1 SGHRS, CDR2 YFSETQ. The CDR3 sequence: CASSQTYTGQVFF. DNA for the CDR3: TGCGCCAGCAGCCAAACGTACACCGGACAAGTGTTTTTT. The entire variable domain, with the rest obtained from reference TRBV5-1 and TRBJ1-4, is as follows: KAGVTQTPRYLIKTRGQQVTLSCSPISGHRSVSWYQQTPGQGLQFLFEYFSETQRNKGNFPGRFSGRQFSNSRSEMNVSTLELGDSALYLCASSQTYTGQVFFGSGTQLSVL.

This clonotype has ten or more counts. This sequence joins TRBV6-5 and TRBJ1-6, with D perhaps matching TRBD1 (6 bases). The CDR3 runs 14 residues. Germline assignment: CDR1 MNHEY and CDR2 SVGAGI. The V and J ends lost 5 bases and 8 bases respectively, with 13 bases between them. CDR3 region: CASSPGQIDSPLHF. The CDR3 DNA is TGTGCCAGCAGTCCTGGACAGATAGATTCACCCCTCCACTTT.

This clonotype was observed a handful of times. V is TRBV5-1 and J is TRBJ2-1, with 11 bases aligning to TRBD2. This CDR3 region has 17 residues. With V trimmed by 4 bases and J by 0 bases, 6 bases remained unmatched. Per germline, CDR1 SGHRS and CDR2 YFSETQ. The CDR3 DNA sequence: TGCGCCAGCAGCAGATATAGCGGGGGGGGCTCCTACAATGAGCAGTTCTTC. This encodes CASSRYSGGGSYNEQFF.

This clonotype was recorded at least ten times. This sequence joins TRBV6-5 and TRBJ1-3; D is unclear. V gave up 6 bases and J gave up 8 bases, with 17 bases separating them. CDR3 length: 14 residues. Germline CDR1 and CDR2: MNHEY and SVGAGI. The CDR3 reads CASSPPVPGDTIYF. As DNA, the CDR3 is TGTGCCAGCAGCCCACCAGTCCCGGGTGACACCATATATTTT.

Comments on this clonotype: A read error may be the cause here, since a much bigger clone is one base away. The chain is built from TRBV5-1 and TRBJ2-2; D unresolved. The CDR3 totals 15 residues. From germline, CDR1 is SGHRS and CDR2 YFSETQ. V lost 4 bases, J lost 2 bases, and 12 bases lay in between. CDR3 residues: CASSGYRPNTGELFF. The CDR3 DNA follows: TGCGCCAGCAGCGGATACAGACCCAACACCGGGGAGCTGTTTTTT.

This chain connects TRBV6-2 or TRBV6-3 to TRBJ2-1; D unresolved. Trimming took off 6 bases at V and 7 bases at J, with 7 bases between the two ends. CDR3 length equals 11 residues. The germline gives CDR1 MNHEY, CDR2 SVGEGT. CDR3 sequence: CASRRENEQFF. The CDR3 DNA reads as TGTGCCAGCAGACGAGAAAATGAGCAGTTCTTC.

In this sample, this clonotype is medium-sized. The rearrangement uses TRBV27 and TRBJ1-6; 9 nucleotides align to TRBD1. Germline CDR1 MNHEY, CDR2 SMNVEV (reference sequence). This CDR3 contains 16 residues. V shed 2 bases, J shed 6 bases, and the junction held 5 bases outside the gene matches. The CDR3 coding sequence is TGTGCCAGCAGTTTAACCGGGACAGGGCGTAATTCACCCCTCCACTTT. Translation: CASSLTGTGRNSPLHF.

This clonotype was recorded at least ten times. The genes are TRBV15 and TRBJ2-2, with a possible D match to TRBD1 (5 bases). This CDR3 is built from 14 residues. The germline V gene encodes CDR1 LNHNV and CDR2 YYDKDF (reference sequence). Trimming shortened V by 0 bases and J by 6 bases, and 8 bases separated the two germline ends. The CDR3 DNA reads TGTGCCACCAGCAGAGACAGGGTTGCCGGGGAGCTGTTTTTT. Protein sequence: CATSRDRVAGELFF.

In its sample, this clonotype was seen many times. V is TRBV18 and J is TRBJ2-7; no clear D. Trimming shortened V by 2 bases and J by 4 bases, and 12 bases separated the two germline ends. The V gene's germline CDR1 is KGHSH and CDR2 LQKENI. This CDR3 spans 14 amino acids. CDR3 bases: TGTGCCAGCTCACCATTGGAGCAAGCTTACGAGCAGTACTTC. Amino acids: CASSPLEQAYEQYF.

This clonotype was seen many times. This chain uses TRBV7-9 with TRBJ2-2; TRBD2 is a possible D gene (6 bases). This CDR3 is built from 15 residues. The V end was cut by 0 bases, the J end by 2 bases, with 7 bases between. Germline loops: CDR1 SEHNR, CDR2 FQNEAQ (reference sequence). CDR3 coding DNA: TGTGCCAGCAGCTTAGCCGGGGGAAACACCGGGGAGCTGTTTTTT. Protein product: CASSLAGGNTGELFF.

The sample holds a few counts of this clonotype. This CDR3 reads CASSYKPGGSSSGANVLTF. The CDR3 DNA follows: TGTGCCAGCAGTTACAAGCCTGGGGGATCGAGCTCTGGGGCCAACGTCCTGACTTTC. The V call is TRBV6-5, the J call TRBJ2-6; either TRBD1 or TRBD2 may supply D (5 bases each). The CDR3 extends over 19 amino acids. Per the germline V gene, CDR1 is MNHEY and CDR2 is SVGAGI. V was shortened by 2 bases and J by 0 bases, with 17 bases between the two germline ends.

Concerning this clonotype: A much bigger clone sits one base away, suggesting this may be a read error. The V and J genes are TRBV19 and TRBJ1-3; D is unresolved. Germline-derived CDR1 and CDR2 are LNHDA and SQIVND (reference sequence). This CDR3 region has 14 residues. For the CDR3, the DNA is TGTGCCAGTAGTATCGACTACTCTGCAAACACCATATATTTT. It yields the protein CASSIDYSANTIYF.

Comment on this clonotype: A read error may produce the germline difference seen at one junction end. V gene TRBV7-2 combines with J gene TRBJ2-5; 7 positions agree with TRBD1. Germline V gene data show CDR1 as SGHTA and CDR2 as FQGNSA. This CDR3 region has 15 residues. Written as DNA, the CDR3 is TGTGTCAGCAGCTTAGAGGGGGCGGGCAGTGAGACCCAGTACTTC. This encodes CVSSLEGAGSETQYF.

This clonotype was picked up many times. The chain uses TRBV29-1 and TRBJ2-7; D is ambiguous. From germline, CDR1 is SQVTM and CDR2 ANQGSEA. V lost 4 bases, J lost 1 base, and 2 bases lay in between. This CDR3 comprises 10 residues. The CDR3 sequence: CSVGSYEQYF. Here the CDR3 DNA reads TGCAGCGTTGGTTCCTACGAGCAGTACTTC.

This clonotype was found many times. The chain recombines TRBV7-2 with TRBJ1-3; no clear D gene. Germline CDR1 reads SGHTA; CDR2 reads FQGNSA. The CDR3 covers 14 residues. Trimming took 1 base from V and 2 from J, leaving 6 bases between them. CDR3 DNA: TGTGCCAGCAGCTTAGGTTCCCCTGGAAACACCATATATTTT. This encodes CASSLGSPGNTIYF.

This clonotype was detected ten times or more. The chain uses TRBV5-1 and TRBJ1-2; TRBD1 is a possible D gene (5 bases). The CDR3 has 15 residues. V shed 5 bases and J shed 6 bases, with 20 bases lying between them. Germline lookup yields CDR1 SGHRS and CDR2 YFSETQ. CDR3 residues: CASSKRTFGAHGYTF. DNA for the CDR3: TGCGCCAGCAGTAAGAGGACCTTCGGGGCCCATGGCTACACCTTC.

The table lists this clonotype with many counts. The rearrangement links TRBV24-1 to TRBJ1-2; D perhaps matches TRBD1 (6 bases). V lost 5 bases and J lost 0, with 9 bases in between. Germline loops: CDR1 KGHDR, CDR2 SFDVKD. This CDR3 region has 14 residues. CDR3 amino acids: CATSGTETNYGYTF. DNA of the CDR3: TGTGCCACCAGTGGGACAGAAACTAACTATGGCTACACCTTC.